The next 9 T cell receptor beta chains were all read from a single sample in a study of a mutant IDH1 vaccine in newly diagnosed glioma. These receptors have no identified antigens. Time point specified: week 11, during vaccination. Every single dose of the vaccine, 300 ug of mutant IDH1 20-mer peptide, came with topical imiquimod. Sequencing used immunoSEQ multiplex PCR; TCRdb keeps in-frame clones, though not all of them. The repertoire holds fewer than 150,000 clones, with roughly nine tenths as singletons. Sequenced material: PBMCs, taken from a glioma patient whose treatment included an IDH1 peptide vaccine. These receptors all stem from a woman aged 50 to 60 with glioma.

This chain joins TRBV6-5 and TRBJ1-4; a possible D gene is TRBD1 (5 bases). V was shortened by 6 bases and J by 7 bases, with 15 bases between the two germline ends. Germline V gives CDR1 MNHEY, CDR2 SVGAGI. The CDR3 extends over 14 amino acids. CDR3 coding DNA: TGTGCCAGCAGGGCCTTCCCGGGGGTTGAAAAACTGTTTTTT. Residues: CASRAFPGVEKLFF.

V gene TRBV7-9 combines with J gene TRBJ2-7; 11 nucleotides match TRBD1. After removal of 5 bases from V and 0 bases from J, the junction contained 6 bases not matched to a gene. This CDR3 is built from 16 residues. Germline V gene data show CDR1 as SEHNR and CDR2 as FQNEAQ (reference sequence). Here the CDR3 reads CASSLLDRGPSYEQYF. The CDR3 DNA reads as TGTGCCAGCAGCCTCCTGGACAGGGGGCCCTCCTACGAGCAGTACTTC.

V and J are TRBV7-9 and TRBJ2-7; 11 bases line up with TRBD1. CDR3 size: 13 residues. Germline CDR1 is SEHNR and CDR2 is FQNEAQ (reference sequence). With V trimmed by 10 bases and J by 3 bases, 5 bases remained unmatched. DNA for the CDR3: TGTGCCACCGGGACAGGGGGTTTCTACGAGCAGTACTTC. Its translation is CATGTGGFYEQYF. Full variable domain (rest looked up from reference TRBV7-9 and TRBJ2-7): DTGVSQNPRHKITKRGQNVTFRCDPISEHNRLYWYRQTLGQGPEFLTYFQNEAQLEKSRLLSDRFSAERPKGSFSTLEIQRTEQGDSAMYLCATGTGGFYEQYFGPGTRLTVT.

The chain is built from TRBV5-8 and TRBJ2-7; either TRBD1 or TRBD2 may fit D (5 bases each). Germline V gene data show CDR1 as SGHTS and CDR2 as YDEGEE. Trimming shortened V by 1 base and J by 5 bases, and 10 bases separated the two germline ends. The CDR3 consists of 13 residues. This CDR3 reads CASSLYGAHEQYF. CDR3 coding DNA: TGTGCCAGCAGCTTGTACGGGGCCCACGAGCAGTACTTC.

The chain carries TRBV5-1 and TRBJ2-7, with D unresolved. Germline V lookup: CDR1 SGHRS, CDR2 YFSETQ. V lost 2 bases to trimming and J lost 6 bases, with 12 bases between them. The CDR3 contains 13 residues. The CDR3 spells CASSFEVGREQYF. As DNA, the CDR3 is TGCGCCAGCAGCTTCGAGGTGGGTCGCGAGCAGTACTTC.

The chain joins TRBV28 to TRBJ2-1; TRBD1 matches at 9 bases. V gave up 5 bases and J gave up 6 bases; unmatched junction bases: 2. Germline loops: CDR1 MDHEN, CDR2 SYDVKM. There are 13 residues in the CDR3. The CDR3 reads CASSGTGINEQFF. The CDR3 coding sequence is TGTGCCAGCAGTGGGACAGGGATCAATGAGCAGTTCTTC.

The chain recombines TRBV5-4 with TRBJ2-5; TRBD2 agrees at 9 bases. Germline V gene lookup returns CDR1 SGHNT and CDR2 YYREEE (reference sequence). The CDR3 consists of 15 residues. V dropped 3 bases and J dropped 5; count of bases not matched to a gene: 8. CDR3 DNA sequence: TGTGCCAGCAGCTCCTTAGCGGGAGCCGCGGAGACCCAGTACTTC. This codes for CASSSLAGAAETQYF.

This chain links TRBV7-8 with TRBJ1-1; D unresolved. Germline CDR1 is SGHVS and CDR2 is FQNEAQ. V lost 1 base, J lost 0 bases, and 6 bases lay in between. CDR3 length: 14 amino acids. Here the CDR3 DNA reads TGTGCCAGCAGCTTAGACCGGATGAACACTGAAGCTTTCTTT. Its protein is CASSLDRMNTEAFF.

The genes are TRBV11-3 and TRBJ2-5, with D possibly being TRBD1 (6 bases). Deletions cut 3 bases from V and 4 bases from J, with 9 bases between. There are 13 residues in the CDR3. Germline CDR1 reads SGHNT; CDR2 reads YENEEA. CDR3 in amino acids: CASSFRGAETQYF. The CDR3 DNA reads as TGTGCCAGCAGCTTCAGGGGTGCAGAGACCCAGTACTTC. Full variable domain (rest looked up from reference TRBV11-3 and TRBJ2-5): EAGVVQSPRYKIIEKKQPVAFWCNPISGHNTLYWYLQNLGQGPELLIRYENEEAVDDSQLPKDRFSAERLKGVDSTLKIQPAELGDSAVYLCASSFRGAETQYFGPGTRLLVL.